Detailed here is one TCR beta chain. The antigen is unknown. The sample is drawn from a study of cytomegalovirus exposure and HLA in healthy donors. At the level of the study: A previous analysis identified about 110 million unique TCR beta sequences derived from 180 million or so T cells.

PCR was performed using 60 Vbeta and 13 Jbeta primers. Measured with immunoSEQ multiplex PCR; TCRdb has only the in-frame clones, and not every one. This sample contains 150,000 or so clones. The CDR3 is 13 residues long. CDR1 MGHDK and CDR2 SYGVNS come from the germline V gene. Unmatched junction bases numbered 10, after V lost 8 bases and J lost 6 bases. Findings and limits, study-wide: Apart from CMV serostatus, no immune exposure information was available. Sequencing depth roughly uniform across donors was assumed in presence/absence analyses. In the analysis, some V segments, TRBV6-2 and TRBV6-3 included, were excluded as indistinguishable.

This chain joins TRBV25-1 and TRBJ2-7; 7 nucleotides match TRBD1. The TCR was taken from a woman aged 18-29 years in good health and CMV-seronegative. Sequencing input: PBMCs. The CDR3 spells CASRSGGKSEQYF. The CDR3, as DNA: TGTGCCAGCCGATCAGGGGGAAAGAGCGAGCAGTACTTC.